The rows below give T cell receptor beta chains drawn from one sample of a study of blood T cell repertoires in COVID-19. Clones were sequenced by immunoSEQ multiplex PCR, and TCRdb holds only the in-frame ones, with some missing. Among approximately 100,000 clones, roughly four fifths were seen once, and the ten largest hold about 5%. The sequenced material came from peripheral blood. All receptors come from a man between 60 and 75 years old with acute or convalescent COVID-19. The CDR3 runs from the conserved cysteine through the conserved F or W. D genes are given only for firm matches. The size of a clone is reported for some rows only, either as once, few or many, or as a class for expanded clones.

j_gene: TRBJ1-2; d_gene: TRBD1; abundance: NA; v_gene: TRBV12-3/TRBV12-4; CDR3nt: TGTGCCAGCGGGCTGAGGGGGCTGGAGGGCTACACCTTC; CDR3aa: CASGLRGLEGYTF
j_gene: TRBJ2-1; d_gene: TRBD1; abundance: NA; v_gene: TRBV2; CDR3nt: TGTGCCAGCAGTGGGGGACAGGGGGCTTCCAATGAGCAGTTCTTC; CDR3aa: CASSGGQGASNEQFF
j_gene: TRBJ2-7; d_gene: TRBD1; abundance: NA; v_gene: TRBV11-2; CDR3nt: TGTGCCAGCAGCGCTAACAGGGGGGAGCAGTACTTC; CDR3aa: CASSANRGEQYF
j_gene: TRBJ2-5; d_gene: TRBD2; abundance: NA; v_gene: TRBV19; CDR3nt: TGTGCCAGTGGATTTGACAGCGGGAGTGGGGAGACCCAGTACTTC; CDR3aa: CASGFDSGSGETQYF
j_gene: TRBJ1-4; d_gene: NA; abundance: NA; v_gene: TRBV5-6; CDR3nt: TGTGCCAGCAGCTTGTATGCAACTAATGAAAAACTGTTTTTT; CDR3aa: CASSLYATNEKLFF
j_gene: TRBJ2-1; d_gene: NA; abundance: NA; v_gene: TRBV7-3; CDR3nt: TGTGCCAGCAGCTTCTCCGGGACAAGCTCCTACAATGAGCAGTTCTTC; CDR3aa: CASSFSGTSSYNEQFF
j_gene: TRBJ2-2; d_gene: NA; abundance: once; v_gene: TRBV7-9; CDR3nt: TGTGCCAGCATGATGGGAGCGAACACCGGGGAGCTGTTTTTT; CDR3aa: CASMMGANTGELFF
j_gene: TRBJ1-2; d_gene: NA; abundance: NA; v_gene: TRBV7-2; CDR3nt: TGTGCCAGCAGCTTAGCGAACAGCCGGGGTTCTGGATACTATGGCTACACCTTC; CDR3aa: CASSLANSRGSGYYGYTF
j_gene: TRBJ1-5; d_gene: NA; abundance: NA; v_gene: TRBV3-1/TRBV3-2; CDR3nt: TGTGCCAGCAGCCAACAATTAGAACAGCCCCAGCATTTT; CDR3aa: CASSQQLEQPQHF
j_gene: TRBJ1-2; d_gene: TRBD1; abundance: NA; v_gene: TRBV5-1; CDR3nt: TGCGCCAGCAGCCCCCTGACAGGGACCGGCTACACCTTC; CDR3aa: CASSPLTGTGYTF
j_gene: TRBJ2-1; d_gene: NA; abundance: NA; v_gene: TRBV7-2; CDR3nt: TGTGCCAGCAGCTTAGTGGACAACGGGCAGTTCTTC; CDR3aa: CASSLVDNGQFF
j_gene: TRBJ1-1; d_gene: TRBD1; abundance: once; v_gene: TRBV14; CDR3nt: TGTGCCAGCAGCCAATGGACAGGGATGAAAGCTTTCTTT; CDR3aa: CASSQWTGMKAFF
j_gene: TRBJ2-1; d_gene: NA; abundance: NA; v_gene: TRBV13; CDR3nt: TGTGCCAGCAGCTTACAGACTAGTTTTTACAATGAGCAGTTCTTC; CDR3aa: CASSLQTSFYNEQFF
j_gene: TRBJ1-3; d_gene: NA; abundance: NA; v_gene: TRBV10-3; CDR3nt: TGTGCCATCTCCAGTGGAAACACCATATATTTT; CDR3aa: CAISSGNTIYF
j_gene: TRBJ1-1; d_gene: TRBD1; abundance: NA; v_gene: TRBV28; CDR3nt: TGTGCCAGCAGGACAGGGGACACTGAAGCTTTCTTT; CDR3aa: CASRTGDTEAFF
j_gene: TRBJ2-7; d_gene: TRBD1; abundance: NA; v_gene: TRBV29-1; CDR3nt: TGCAGCGTTCTCTCCTTTACCGGGACAGGGCTTTACGAGCAGTACTTC; CDR3aa: CSVLSFTGTGLYEQYF
j_gene: TRBJ2-1; d_gene: TRBD2; abundance: NA; v_gene: TRBV27; CDR3nt: TGTGCCAGCAGTCTAGCCAGGACTAGCACGTACAATGAGCAGTTCTTC; CDR3aa: CASSLARTSTYNEQFF
j_gene: TRBJ2-7; d_gene: TRBD1; abundance: NA; v_gene: TRBV28; CDR3nt: TGTGCCAGCAGTCCCCGACAGGGCTCCGAGCAGTACTTC; CDR3aa: CASSPRQGSEQYF
j_gene: TRBJ1-5; d_gene: NA; abundance: NA; v_gene: TRBV3-1/TRBV3-2; CDR3nt: TGTGCCAGCAGCTGGACACATAGCAATCAGCCCCAGCATTTT; CDR3aa: CASSWTHSNQPQHF
j_gene: TRBJ2-3; d_gene: TRBD1; abundance: NA; v_gene: TRBV10-1; CDR3nt: TGCGCCAGCAGTACCGGGACAGCTGGCGCAGATACGCAGTATTTT; CDR3aa: CASSTGTAGADTQYF
j_gene: TRBJ1-3; d_gene: TRBD1; abundance: NA; v_gene: TRBV5-5; CDR3nt: TGTGCCAGCAGCTTGGCCCAGGGGGCAAGTGGAAACACCATATATTTT; CDR3aa: CASSLAQGASGNTIYF
j_gene: TRBJ2-7; d_gene: NA; abundance: NA; v_gene: TRBV5-4; CDR3nt: TGTGCCAGCAGCATCCCCGGTGGACTTCTCCCGACACCGCAGTACTTC; CDR3aa: CASSIPGGLLPTPQYF
j_gene: TRBJ1-1; d_gene: NA; abundance: NA; v_gene: TRBV11-3; CDR3nt: TGTGCCAGCAGCTTATCAGGGAATACGAACACTGAAGCTTTCTTT; CDR3aa: CASSLSGNTNTEAFF
j_gene: TRBJ2-1; d_gene: TRBD2; abundance: NA; v_gene: TRBV6-5; CDR3nt: TGTGCCAGCGAGCGGGGGGGCATCTCGAGTGAGCAGTTCTTC; CDR3aa: CASERGGISSEQFF
j_gene: TRBJ1-1; d_gene: NA; abundance: NA; v_gene: TRBV7-2; CDR3nt: TGTGCCAGCAGCTTAGTCGGGATGTCGACTGAAGCTTTCTTT; CDR3aa: CASSLVGMSTEAFF
j_gene: TRBJ1-3; d_gene: TRBD1; abundance: NA; v_gene: TRBV18; CDR3nt: TGTGCCAGCTCAGCCTCAGGGGGCGCTGGAAACACCATATATTTT; CDR3aa: CASSASGGAGNTIYF
j_gene: TRBJ1-1; d_gene: NA; abundance: few; v_gene: TRBV20-1; CDR3nt: TGCAGTGCCCTATTCACTGAAGCTTTCTTT; CDR3aa: CSALFTEAFF
j_gene: TRBJ1-5; d_gene: NA; abundance: NA; v_gene: TRBV4-3; CDR3nt: TGCGCCAGCAGCCAAGATCTAGATCAGCCCCAGCATTTT; CDR3aa: CASSQDLDQPQHF
j_gene: TRBJ2-7; d_gene: NA; abundance: NA; v_gene: TRBV4-1; CDR3nt: TGCGCCAGCAGCCAAGGGACCAACGGGGGCGAGCAGTACTTC; CDR3aa: CASSQGTNGGEQYF
j_gene: TRBJ1-3; d_gene: NA; abundance: few; v_gene: TRBV7-8; CDR3nt: TGTGCCAGCAGCGTCACATCCCTTAGGGGTTTCGGAAACACCATATATTTT; CDR3aa: CASSVTSLRGFGNTIYF
j_gene: TRBJ2-7; d_gene: NA; abundance: once; v_gene: TRBV30; CDR3nt: TGTGCCTGGAGTAGAAGCGCGGGGTTATACGAGCAGTACTTC; CDR3aa: CAWSRSAGLYEQYF
j_gene: TRBJ2-4; d_gene: NA; abundance: NA; v_gene: TRBV19; CDR3nt: TGTGCCAGTAGCCCGGGACAACTAGCCAAAAACATTCAGTACTTC; CDR3aa: CASSPGQLAKNIQYF
j_gene: TRBJ1-2; d_gene: NA; abundance: once; v_gene: TRBV14; CDR3nt: TGTGCCAGCAGCCAAGACGACTACTTAAACAATGGCTACACCTTC; CDR3aa: CASSQDDYLNNGYTF
j_gene: TRBJ1-5; d_gene: TRBD1; abundance: few; v_gene: TRBV7-2; CDR3nt: TGTGCCAGCAGGCCGACCGGGACAGTTAACAATCAGCCCCAGCATTTT; CDR3aa: CASRPTGTVNNQPQHF
j_gene: TRBJ2-7; d_gene: TRBD1; abundance: once; v_gene: TRBV9; CDR3nt: TGTGCCAGCAGCGCCTCGACAGGGGGCTACGAGCAGTACTTC; CDR3aa: CASSASTGGYEQYF
j_gene: TRBJ2-7; d_gene: NA; abundance: NA; v_gene: TRBV29-1; CDR3nt: TGCAGCGTTGTTCTAGCTTCCTACGAGCAGTACTTC; CDR3aa: CSVVLASYEQYF
j_gene: TRBJ1-1; d_gene: NA; abundance: NA; v_gene: TRBV7-2; CDR3nt: TGTGCCAGCAGCTTAGTCAGGGGAGCTTTCTTT; CDR3aa: CASSLVRGAFF
j_gene: TRBJ1-3; d_gene: NA; abundance: NA; v_gene: TRBV12-5; CDR3nt: TGTGCTAGTGGTTTGGCCCTTGGGGGCAGGGGATACACCATATATTTT; CDR3aa: CASGLALGGRGYTIYF
j_gene: TRBJ1-4; d_gene: NA; abundance: NA; v_gene: TRBV27; CDR3nt: TGTGCCAGCAGTTCCGTCCTGAGAGGGGAAAAACTGTTTTTT; CDR3aa: CASSSVLRGEKLFF
j_gene: TRBJ2-5; d_gene: TRBD1; abundance: NA; v_gene: TRBV29-1; CDR3nt: TGCAGCGTGCCGGGGACAGGGAGGTCAGAGACCCAGTACTTC; CDR3aa: CSVPGTGRSETQYF
j_gene: TRBJ2-5; d_gene: TRBD2; abundance: NA; v_gene: TRBV2; CDR3nt: TGTGCCAGCAAATATGGCGGGGGGCGTGAGACCCAGTACTTC; CDR3aa: CASKYGGGRETQYF
j_gene: TRBJ1-1; d_gene: TRBD1; abundance: once; v_gene: TRBV11-3; CDR3nt: TGTGCCAGCAGCTTAGACAGGGGGAGGACTGAAGCTTTCTTT; CDR3aa: CASSLDRGRTEAFF
j_gene: TRBJ1-1; d_gene: NA; abundance: NA; v_gene: TRBV5-1; CDR3nt: TGCGCCAGCACACAGGGATCGAACACTGAAGCTTTCTTT; CDR3aa: CASTQGSNTEAFF
j_gene: TRBJ1-1; d_gene: NA; abundance: few; v_gene: TRBV12-5; CDR3nt: TGTGCTAGTGGTTTCCAACCCCCCTATGAAGCTTTCTTT; CDR3aa: CASGFQPPYEAFF
j_gene: TRBJ1-1; d_gene: TRBD1; abundance: NA; v_gene: TRBV25-1; CDR3nt: TGTGCCAGCAGTGATACTGACTTACAGGGGGGTTTTGTCACTGAAGCTTTCTTT; CDR3aa: CASSDTDLQGGFVTEAFF
j_gene: TRBJ1-2; d_gene: NA; abundance: NA; v_gene: TRBV6-6; CDR3nt: TGTGCCAGCAGTTACCCCAGTCAGGGGACCAACTATGGCTACACCTTC; CDR3aa: CASSYPSQGTNYGYTF
j_gene: TRBJ2-3; d_gene: TRBD1; abundance: NA; v_gene: TRBV7-8; CDR3nt: TGTGCCAGCAGCTCGAGGACAGGGACCCACACAGATACGCAGTATTTT; CDR3aa: CASSSRTGTHTDTQYF
j_gene: TRBJ2-1; d_gene: TRBD2; abundance: NA; v_gene: TRBV19; CDR3nt: TGTGCCAGTAGTGTTCGGACTAGCGGGAGCTTTAATGAGCAGTTCTTC; CDR3aa: CASSVRTSGSFNEQFF
j_gene: TRBJ2-1; d_gene: TRBD2; abundance: NA; v_gene: TRBV30; CDR3nt: TGTGCCTGGGGGCGGGAGGTCAATGAGCAGTTCTTC; CDR3aa: CAWGREVNEQFF
j_gene: TRBJ1-1; d_gene: NA; abundance: NA; v_gene: TRBV23-1; CDR3nt: TGCGCCAGCAGTCAATCTCGCAGGGTGACTGAAGCTTTCTTT; CDR3aa: CASSQSRRVTEAFF
j_gene: TRBJ1-2; d_gene: NA; abundance: NA; v_gene: TRBV7-9; CDR3nt: TGTGCCAGCAGCTCCTCCCGCGATCCTAACTATGGCTACACCTTC; CDR3aa: CASSSSRDPNYGYTF
j_gene: TRBJ2-7; d_gene: NA; abundance: NA; v_gene: TRBV9; CDR3nt: TGTGCCAGCAGCGTTAGCGGCCCGGGGGACGAGCAGTACTTC; CDR3aa: CASSVSGPGDEQYF